This T cell receptor beta chain was recovered during a study of T cell responses to AZD1222 COVID-19 vaccine. Deletions cut 4 bases from V and 5 bases from J, with 19 bases between. Germline CDR1 is SGHRS and CDR2 is YFSETQ. The CDR3 sequence is 15 residues long. This clone was observed a few times. TCRdb keeps only in-frame clones here, not all; method: immunoSEQ multiplex PCR. The sample lists 100,000 to 150,000 clones; about nine tenths were seen once. The chain links TRBV5-1 to TRBJ2-7; D is perhaps TRBD1 (6 bases). The sequence was collected from an adult in good health. Material: peripheral blood, obtained on day 0 of AZD1222 vaccination. CDR3 in DNA: TGCGCCAGCAGCCGGGGCCTCCCAGGGGACCACGAGCAGTACTTC. Translated, it gives CASSRGLPGDHEQYF.